A single sample is the source of the 10 T cell receptor beta chains below, sequenced in a study of T-cell reconstitution after alpha-beta-depleted transplantation in children. As it was prepared, the TCRbeta library received unique molecular identifiers. TCRdb ran MiXCR on the PCR reads and lists one entry per CDR3 protein. The table lists hundreds of thousands of distinct CDR3 sequences, around 13% of them singletons. This sample comprised PBMCs, obtained before TCRalphabeta/CD19-depleted stem cell transplant. The receptors come from a girl aged 2 to 10 with congenital amegakaryocytic thrombocytopenia, due to receive a stem cell transplant.

This clonotype was recorded many times. This chain uses TRBV12-3 or TRBV12-4 with TRBJ2-1; D is undetermined. The CDR3 has 15 residues. V was cut by 0 bases and J by 6 bases, with 12 bases left in between. CDR3 sequence (DNA): TGTGCCAGCAGTTTAGCGCTACCGAGAACCAATGAGCAGTTCTTC. Translated, it gives CASSLALPRTNEQFF.

This clonotype was detected only a few times. This chain links TRBV10-3 with TRBJ2-1; D call uncertain. Trimming took off 7 bases at V and 6 bases at J, with 10 bases between the two ends. The CDR3 is 12 residues long. Germline CDR1 and CDR2: ENHRY and SYGVKD. CDR3 nucleotides: TGTGCCATCACAGACTCTTCCAATGAGCAGTTCTTC. Translated, it gives CAITDSSNEQFF.

This clonotype was seen ten or more times. The chain links TRBV12-3 or TRBV12-4 to TRBJ2-5, with 10 bases fitting TRBD2. The CDR3 is made up of 14 amino acids. V lost 6 bases to trimming and J lost 4 bases; unmatched junction nucleotides: 5. The CDR3 sequence: CASRAASGRETQYF. The CDR3 nucleotides read TGTGCCAGCAGGGCCGCTAGCGGGAGAGAGACCCAGTACTTC.

This clonotype was recorded many times. The V and J genes are TRBV20-1 and TRBJ2-1, with TRBD2 identical over 15 bases. V was pared by 4 bases and J by 1 base, with 8 bases of the junction left unmatched. Germline loops: CDR1 DFQATT, CDR2 SNEGSKA (reference sequence). The CDR3 consists of 18 residues. The CDR3 region has the DNA TGCAGTGCTACGGGGACTAGCGGGAGGAAGAGGTCCTACAATGAGCAGTTCTTC. Amino acid sequence: CSATGTSGRKRSYNEQFF.

This clonotype was observed many times. The chain is built from TRBV7-9 and TRBJ2-1, with D perhaps matching TRBD1 (6 bases). Per germline, CDR1 SEHNR and CDR2 FQNEAQ (reference sequence). The CDR3 spans 17 residues. Trimming stripped 5 bases from V and 7 bases from J, with 24 bases between. The CDR3 DNA sequence: TGTGCCAGCAGCGCGATAAGGGGGTTGGTAGGGGAAAATGAGCAGTTCTTC. It encodes CASSAIRGLVGENEQFF.

This clonotype has more than one count but fewer than ten. This chain joins TRBV3-1 and TRBJ1-1; D is unclear. V lost 7 bases and J 7 bases, leaving 13 bases between the germline ends. Germline lookup yields CDR1 LGHDT and CDR2 YNNKEL (reference sequence). This CDR3 has 12 amino acids. The CDR3: CASTPGEGEAFF. The CDR3 bases are TGTGCCAGCACCCCCGGGGAGGGTGAAGCTTTCTTT.

At least ten counts were recorded for this clonotype. The chain joins TRBV12-3 or TRBV12-4 to TRBJ2-2, with D uncertain. The CDR3 spans 14 residues. Deletions cut 1 base from V and 6 bases from J, with 9 bases between. The CDR3 sequence: CASSLDGSAGELFF. DNA of the CDR3: TGTGCCAGCAGTTTAGATGGATCTGCCGGGGAGCTGTTTTTT.

This clonotype was detected many times. V gene TRBV5-1 combines with J gene TRBJ2-4, with D hard to call. CDR3 length: 13 amino acids. Trimming left V 0 bases short and J 5 bases short, with 6 bases between. CDR1 is SGHRS, CDR2 YFSETQ, per germline. CDR3 in amino acids: CASSLAPENIQYF. In nucleotides, the CDR3 is TGCGCCAGCAGCTTGGCCCCGGAAAACATTCAGTACTTC.

This clonotype was observed at least ten times. The CDR3 DNA reads as TGTGCCATCACCCCCGTTCGGGACAGGACCTCAAATGAGCAGTTCTTC. It encodes CAITPVRDRTSNEQFF. The rearrangement links TRBV10-3 to TRBJ2-1, with 8 bases lining up with TRBD1. With 7 bases clipped from V and 7 bases from J, the junction kept 15 bases outside the gene matches. Germline V gene data show CDR1 as ENHRY and CDR2 as SYGVKD. The length of the CDR3 is 16 residues.

The sample holds many counts of this clonotype. The chain uses TRBV18 and TRBJ2-5, with D possibly matching TRBD2 (5 bases). This CDR3 is built from 12 residues. The V gene lost 3 bases and the J gene lost 3 bases, with 5 bases spanning the gap. Germline CDR1 KGHSH, CDR2 LQKENI. CDR3 coding DNA: TGTGCCAGCTCACCGCGGGAAGAGACCCAGTACTTC. Protein sequence: CASSPREETQYF.